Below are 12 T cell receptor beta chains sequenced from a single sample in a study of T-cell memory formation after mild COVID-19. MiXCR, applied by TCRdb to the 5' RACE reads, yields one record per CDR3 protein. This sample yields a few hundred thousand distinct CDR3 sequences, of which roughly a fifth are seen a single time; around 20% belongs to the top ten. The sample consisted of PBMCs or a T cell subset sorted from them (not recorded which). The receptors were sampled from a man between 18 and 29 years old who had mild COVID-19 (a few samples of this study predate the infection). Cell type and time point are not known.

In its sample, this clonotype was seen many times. This CDR3 reads CASRAKGLSSYEQYV. The DNA for the CDR3 is TGTGCCAGCAGGGCCAAGGGACTGAGCTCCTACGAGCAGTACGTC. V gene TRBV27 combines with J gene TRBJ2-7; the D gene is possibly TRBD2 (6 bases). Trimming removed 6 bases from V and 0 bases from J, with 15 bases in between. CDR1 is MNHEY and CDR2 is SMNVEV in the germline V gene (reference sequence). This CDR3 has 15 amino acids.

The CDR3 bases are TGTGCCAGCAGCGTAGCTGGCCTAGCGGGGACCGGGGAGCTGTTTTTT. It encodes CASSVAGLAGTGELFF. The J gene is TRBJ2-2, the V gene TRBV9; 9 bases agree with TRBD2. The CDR3 has 16 residues. Germline V gives CDR1 SGDLS, CDR2 YYNGEE. Trimming cost V 0 bases and J 5 bases; bases outside gene matches: 5.

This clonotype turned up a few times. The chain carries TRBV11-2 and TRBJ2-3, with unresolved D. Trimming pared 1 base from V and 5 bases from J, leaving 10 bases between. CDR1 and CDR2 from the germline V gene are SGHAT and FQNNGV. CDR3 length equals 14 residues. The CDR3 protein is CASSLVWLGDTQYF. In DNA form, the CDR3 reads TGTGCCAGCAGCTTAGTGTGGTTGGGAGATACGCAGTATTTT.

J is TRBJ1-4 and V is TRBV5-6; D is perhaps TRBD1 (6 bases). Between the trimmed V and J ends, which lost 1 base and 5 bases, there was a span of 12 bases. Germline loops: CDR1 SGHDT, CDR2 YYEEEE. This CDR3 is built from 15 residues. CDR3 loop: CASSLSVGGNEKLFF. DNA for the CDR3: TGTGCCAGCAGCTTGTCGGTTGGGGGCAATGAAAAACTGTTTTTT.

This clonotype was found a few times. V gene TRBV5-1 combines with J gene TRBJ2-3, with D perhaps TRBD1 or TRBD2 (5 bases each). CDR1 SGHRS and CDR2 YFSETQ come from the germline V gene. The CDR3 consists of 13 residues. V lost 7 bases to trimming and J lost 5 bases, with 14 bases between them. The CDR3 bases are TGCGCCAGCCGGGTGGGGGATGGAGATACGCAGTATTTT. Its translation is CASRVGDGDTQYF.

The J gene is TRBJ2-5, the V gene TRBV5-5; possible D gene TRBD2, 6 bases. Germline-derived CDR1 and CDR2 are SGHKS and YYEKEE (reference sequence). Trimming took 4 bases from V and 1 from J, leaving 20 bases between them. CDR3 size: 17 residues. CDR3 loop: CASSPIGELTSQETQYF. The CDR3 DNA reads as TGTGCCAGCAGCCCGATAGGGGAATTGACTAGCCAAGAGACCCAGTACTTC.

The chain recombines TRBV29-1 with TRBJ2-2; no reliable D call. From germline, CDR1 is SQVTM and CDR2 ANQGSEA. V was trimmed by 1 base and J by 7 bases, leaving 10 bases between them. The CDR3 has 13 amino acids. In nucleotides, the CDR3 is TGCAGCGTTGAAGGGCTAGGAAGCGGGGAGCTGTTTTTT. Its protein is CSVEGLGSGELFF.

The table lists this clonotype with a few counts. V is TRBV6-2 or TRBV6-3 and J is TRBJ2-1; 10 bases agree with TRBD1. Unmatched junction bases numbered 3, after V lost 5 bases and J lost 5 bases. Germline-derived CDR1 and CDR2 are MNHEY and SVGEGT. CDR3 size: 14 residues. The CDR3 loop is CASSGQGVHNEQFF. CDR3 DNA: TGTGCCAGCAGTGGACAGGGGGTCCACAATGAGCAGTTCTTC.

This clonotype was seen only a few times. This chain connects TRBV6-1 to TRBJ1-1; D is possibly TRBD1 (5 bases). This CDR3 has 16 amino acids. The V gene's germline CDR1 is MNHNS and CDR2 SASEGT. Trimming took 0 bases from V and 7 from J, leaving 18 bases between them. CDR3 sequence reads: CASSEAARKGMVEAFF. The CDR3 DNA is TGTGCCAGCAGTGAAGCTGCGAGGAAGGGGATGGTTGAAGCTTTCTTT.

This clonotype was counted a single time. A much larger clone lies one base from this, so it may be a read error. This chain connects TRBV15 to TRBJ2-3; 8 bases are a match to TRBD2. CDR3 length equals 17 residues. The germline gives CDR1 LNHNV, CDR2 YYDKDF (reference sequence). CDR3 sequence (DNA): TGTGCCACCAGCAGAGTACGGGGGGGACGTCCCACAGGTACGCAGTATTTT. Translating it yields CATSRVRGGRPTGTQYF.

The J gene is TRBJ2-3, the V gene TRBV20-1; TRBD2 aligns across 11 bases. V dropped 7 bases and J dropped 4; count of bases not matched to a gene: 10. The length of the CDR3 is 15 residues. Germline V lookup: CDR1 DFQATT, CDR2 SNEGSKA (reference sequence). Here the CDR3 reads CSVPGLAERADTQYF. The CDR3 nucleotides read TGCAGTGTCCCGGGACTAGCGGAGCGAGCAGATACGCAGTATTTT.

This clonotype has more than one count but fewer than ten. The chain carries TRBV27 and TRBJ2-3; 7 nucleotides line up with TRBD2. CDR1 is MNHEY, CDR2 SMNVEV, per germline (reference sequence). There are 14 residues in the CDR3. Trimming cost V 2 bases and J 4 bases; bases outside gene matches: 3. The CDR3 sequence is CASSLTLAADTQYF. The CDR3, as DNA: TGTGCCAGCAGTTTAACTCTAGCGGCAGATACGCAGTATTTT.